One sample yielded the 9 T cell receptor beta chains listed below, sequenced in a study of T cell responses to AZD1222 COVID-19 vaccine. The data were produced by immunoSEQ multiplex PCR, yet TCRdb's version contains in-frame clones alone and is incomplete. The sample lists 200,000 or so clones, 93% occurring once. Specimen: peripheral blood, collected 28 days after the second AZD1222 dose. These receptors came from an adult who received the AZD1222 COVID-19 vaccine.

The CDR3 DNA follows: TGTGCCTGGAGCACAGCCTACGAGCAGTACTTC. Its translation is CAWSTAYEQYF. The rearrangement links TRBV30 to TRBJ2-7; no firm D call. Germline CDR1 GTSNPN, CDR2 SVGIG (reference sequence). This CDR3 is built from 11 residues. Between the trimmed V and J ends, which lost 3 bases and 2 bases, there was a span of 5 bases. The whole variable domain, remainder taken from reference TRBV30 and TRBJ2-7, is SQTIHQWPATLVQPVGSPLSLECTVEGTSNPNLYWYRQAAGRGLQLLFYSVGIGQISSEVPQNLSASRPQDRQFILSSKKLLLSDSGFYLCAWSTAYEQYFGPGTRLTVT.

The genes are TRBV7-8 and TRBJ1-4; perhaps TRBD1 as D (5 bases). The germline V gene has CDR1 SGHVS and CDR2 FQNEAQ. The CDR3 spans 16 residues. Trimming took 1 base from V and 5 from J, leaving 14 bases between them. The DNA for the CDR3 is TGTGCCAGCAGCTTAGATGTCTGGGACCGGAATGAAAAACTGTTTTTT. Protein sequence: CASSLDVWDRNEKLFF.

The chain recombines TRBV30 with TRBJ1-4; D is undetermined. Between the trimmed V and J ends, which lost 2 bases and 6 bases, there was a span of 13 bases. The CDR3 covers 14 residues. Germline assignment: CDR1 GTSNPN and CDR2 SVGIG (reference sequence). CDR3 sequence (DNA): TGTGCCTGGAGTCGGTGGCAGGTGGATGAAAAACTGTTTTTT. Encoded protein: CAWSRWQVDEKLFF.

The rearrangement joins TRBV7-2 to TRBJ1-1, with D possibly matching TRBD1 (5 bases). There are 19 residues in the CDR3. In germline, CDR1 is SGHTA, CDR2 FQGNSA. Trimming stripped 4 bases from V and 4 bases from J, with 28 bases between. DNA of the CDR3: TGTGCCAGCAGCTCCCCCCTGCTGGGGCGTTTTGGGGGGGGCACTGAAGCTTTCTTT. It codes for CASSSPLLGRFGGGTEAFF.

The chain joins TRBV4-2 to TRBJ2-3; 14 bases are a match to TRBD2. This CDR3 region has 16 residues. Germline-derived CDR1 and CDR2 are LGHNA and YNFKEQ. V lost 4 bases and J lost 4; bases outside the gene matches: 4. In DNA, the CDR3 is TGTGCCAGCAGCCTCCCGACTAGCGGGGGGGCAGATACGCAGTATTTT. This sequence encodes CASSLPTSGGADTQYF.

This clone was observed a single time. This chain joins TRBV21-1 and TRBJ1-5. TRBV21-1 is assigned pseudogene status. The CDR3 spans 12 residues. The CDR3: CASSKDGSPQHF. CDR3 sequence (DNA): TGTGCCAGCAGCAAAGACGGATCGCCCCAGCATTTT.

The chain carries TRBV19 and TRBJ2-5; either TRBD1 or TRBD2 may supply D (5 bases each). V shed 9 bases and J shed 10 bases, with 21 bases lying between them. The V gene's germline CDR1 is LNHDA and CDR2 SQIVND (reference sequence). The CDR3 has 13 amino acids. CDR3: CASTGTRQGGQYF. CDR3 DNA: TGTGCCAGCACCGGGACCCGTCAGGGTGGCCAGTACTTC.

The chain joins TRBV3-1 (or the pseudogene TRBV3-2) to TRBJ2-1, with TRBD2 matching over 12 bases. The CDR3 is made up of 19 amino acids. Per the germline V gene, CDR1 is LGHDT and CDR2 is YNNKEL (reference sequence). J lost 0 bases, V lost 0 bases, and 6 bases had no gene match. The CDR3 region is CASSQDSSGGASSYNEQFF. CDR3 nucleotide sequence: TGTGCCAGCAGCCAAGACTCTAGCGGGGGGGCGAGCTCCTACAATGAGCAGTTCTTC.

The chain employs TRBV6-2 or TRBV6-3 and TRBJ1-1; D not certain. The CDR3 length is 13 residues. Deletions cut 3 bases from V and 4 bases from J, with 9 bases between. Germline assignment: CDR1 MNHEY and CDR2 SVGEGT. CDR3 sequence reads: CASSYRLGTEAFF. The CDR3 nucleotides are TGTGCCAGCAGTTATCGGCTAGGCACTGAAGCTTTCTTT.